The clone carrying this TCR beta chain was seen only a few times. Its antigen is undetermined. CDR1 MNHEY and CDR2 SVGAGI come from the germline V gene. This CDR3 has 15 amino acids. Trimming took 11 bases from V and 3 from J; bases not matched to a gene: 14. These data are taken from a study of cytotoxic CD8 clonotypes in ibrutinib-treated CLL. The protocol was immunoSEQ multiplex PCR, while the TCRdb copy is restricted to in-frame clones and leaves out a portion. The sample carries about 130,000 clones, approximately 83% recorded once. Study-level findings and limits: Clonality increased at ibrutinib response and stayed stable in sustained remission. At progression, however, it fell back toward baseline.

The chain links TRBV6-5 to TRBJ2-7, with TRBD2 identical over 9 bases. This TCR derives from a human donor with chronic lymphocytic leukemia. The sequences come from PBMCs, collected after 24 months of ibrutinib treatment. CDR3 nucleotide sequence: TGTGCCTCCAGTGGCGGGGGGGCGTTCCTCTACGAGCAGTACTTC. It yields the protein CASSGGGAFLYEQYF.